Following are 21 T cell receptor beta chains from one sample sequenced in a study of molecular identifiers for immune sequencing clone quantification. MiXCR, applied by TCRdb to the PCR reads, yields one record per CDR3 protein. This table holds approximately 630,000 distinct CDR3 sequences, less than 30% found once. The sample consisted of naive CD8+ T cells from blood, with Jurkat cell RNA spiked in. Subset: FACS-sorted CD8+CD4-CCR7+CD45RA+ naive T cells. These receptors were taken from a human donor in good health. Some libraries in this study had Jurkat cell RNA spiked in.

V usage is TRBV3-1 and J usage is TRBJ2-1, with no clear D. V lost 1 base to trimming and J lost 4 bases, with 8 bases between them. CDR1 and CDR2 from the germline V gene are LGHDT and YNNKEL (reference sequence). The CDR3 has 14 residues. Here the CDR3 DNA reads TGTGCCAGCAGCCAAGGATTTGCGTACAATGAGCAGTTCTTC. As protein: CASSQGFAYNEQFF.

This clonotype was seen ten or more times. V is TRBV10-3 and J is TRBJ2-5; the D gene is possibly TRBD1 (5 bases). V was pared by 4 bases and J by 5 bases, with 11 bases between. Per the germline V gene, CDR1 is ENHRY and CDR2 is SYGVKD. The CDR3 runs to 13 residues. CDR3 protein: CAISVGGAETQYF. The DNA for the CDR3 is TGTGCCATCAGTGTTGGTGGGGCCGAGACCCAGTACTTC.

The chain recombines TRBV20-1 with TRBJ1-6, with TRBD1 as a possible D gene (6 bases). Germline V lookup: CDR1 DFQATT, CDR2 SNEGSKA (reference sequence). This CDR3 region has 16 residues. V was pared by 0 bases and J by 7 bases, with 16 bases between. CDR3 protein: CSARDFLGQINSPLHF. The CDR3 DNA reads TGCAGTGCTAGAGACTTCCTAGGACAGATAAATTCACCCCTCCACTTT.

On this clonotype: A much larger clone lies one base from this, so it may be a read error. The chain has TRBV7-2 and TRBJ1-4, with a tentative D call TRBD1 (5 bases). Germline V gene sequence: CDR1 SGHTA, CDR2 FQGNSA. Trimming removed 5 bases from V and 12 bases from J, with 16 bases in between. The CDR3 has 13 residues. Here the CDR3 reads CASSPIGDGELFF. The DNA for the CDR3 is TGTGCCAGCAGCCCCATCGGGGACGGAGAACTGTTTTTT.

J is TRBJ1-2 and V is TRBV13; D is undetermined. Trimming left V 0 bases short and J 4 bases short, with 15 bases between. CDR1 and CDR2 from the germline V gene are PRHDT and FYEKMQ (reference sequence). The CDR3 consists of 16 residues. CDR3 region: CASSLGVLGRGYGYTF. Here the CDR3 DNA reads TGTGCCAGCAGCTTAGGGGTATTAGGTCGCGGCTATGGCTACACCTTC. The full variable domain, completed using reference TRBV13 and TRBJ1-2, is AAGVIQSPRHLIKEKRETATLKCYPIPRHDTVYWYQQGPGQDPQFLISFYEKMQSDKGSIPDRFSAQQFSDYHSELNMSSLELGDSALYFCASSLGVLGRGYGYTFGSGTRLTVV.

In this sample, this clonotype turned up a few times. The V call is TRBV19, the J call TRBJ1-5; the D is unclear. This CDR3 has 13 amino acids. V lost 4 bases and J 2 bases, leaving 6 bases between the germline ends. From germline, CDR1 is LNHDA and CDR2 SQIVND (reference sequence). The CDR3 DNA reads TGTGCCAGTAGTACATTGGGCAATCAGCCCCAGCATTTT. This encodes CASSTLGNQPQHF.

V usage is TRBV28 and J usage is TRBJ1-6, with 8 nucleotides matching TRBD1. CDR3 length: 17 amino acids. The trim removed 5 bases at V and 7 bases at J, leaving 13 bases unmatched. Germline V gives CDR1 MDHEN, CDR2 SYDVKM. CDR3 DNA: TGTGCCAGCAGTCCAGAACAGGGGGACCCAAAAAATTCACCCCTCCACTTT. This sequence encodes CASSPEQGDPKNSPLHF.

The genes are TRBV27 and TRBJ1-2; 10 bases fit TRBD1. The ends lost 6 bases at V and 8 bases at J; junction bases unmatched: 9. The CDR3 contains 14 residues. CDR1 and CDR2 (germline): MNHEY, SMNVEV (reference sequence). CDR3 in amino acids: CASSRGTGVSGYTF. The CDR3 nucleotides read TGTGCCAGCAGCCGCGGGACAGGGGTATCAGGCTACACCTTC.

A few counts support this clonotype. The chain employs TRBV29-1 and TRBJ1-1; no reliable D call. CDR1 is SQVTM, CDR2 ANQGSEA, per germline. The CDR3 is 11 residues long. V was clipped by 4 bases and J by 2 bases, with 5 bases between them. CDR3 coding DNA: TGCAGCGTTGGGTCTAACACTGAAGCTTTCTTT. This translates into CSVGSNTEAFF. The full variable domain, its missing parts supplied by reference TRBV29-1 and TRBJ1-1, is SAVISQKPSRDICQRGTSLTIQCQVDSQVTMMFWYRQQPGQSLTLIATANQGSEATYESGFVIDKFPISRPNLTFSTLTVSNMSPEDSSIYLCSVGSNTEAFFGQGTRLTVV.

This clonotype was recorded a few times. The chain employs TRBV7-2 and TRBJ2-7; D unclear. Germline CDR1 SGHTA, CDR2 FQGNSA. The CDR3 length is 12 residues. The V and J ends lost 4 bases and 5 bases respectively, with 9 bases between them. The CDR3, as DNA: TGTGCCAGCAGCTCCATAGGAAACGAGCAGTACTTC. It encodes CASSSIGNEQYF.

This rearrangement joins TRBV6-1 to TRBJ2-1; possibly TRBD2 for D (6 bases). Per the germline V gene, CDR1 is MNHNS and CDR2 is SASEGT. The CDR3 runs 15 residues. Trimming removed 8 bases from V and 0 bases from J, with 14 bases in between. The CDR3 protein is CASRPVGGSYNEQFF. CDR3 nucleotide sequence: TGTGCCAGCCGTCCTGTCGGGGGCTCCTACAATGAGCAGTTCTTC.

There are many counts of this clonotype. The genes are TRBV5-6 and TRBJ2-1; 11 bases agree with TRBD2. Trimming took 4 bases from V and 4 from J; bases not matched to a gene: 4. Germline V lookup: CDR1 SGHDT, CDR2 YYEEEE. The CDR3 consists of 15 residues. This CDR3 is CASSPGLAAYNEQFF. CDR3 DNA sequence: TGTGCCAGCAGCCCGGGACTAGCGGCATACAATGAGCAGTTCTTC.

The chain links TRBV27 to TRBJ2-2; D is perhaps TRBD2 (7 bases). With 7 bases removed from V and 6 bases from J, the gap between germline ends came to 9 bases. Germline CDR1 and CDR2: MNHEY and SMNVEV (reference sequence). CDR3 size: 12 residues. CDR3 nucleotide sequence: TGTGCCAGCAAGGGGGGGCCCGGGGAGCTGTTTTTT. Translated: CASKGGPGELFF.

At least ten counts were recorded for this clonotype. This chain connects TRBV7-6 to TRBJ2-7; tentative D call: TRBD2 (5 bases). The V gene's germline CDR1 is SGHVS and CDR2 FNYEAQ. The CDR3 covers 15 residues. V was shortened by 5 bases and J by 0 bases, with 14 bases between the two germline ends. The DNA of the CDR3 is TGTGCCAGCAGCCCAGAGGGCCAACACTCCTACGAGCAGTACTTC. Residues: CASSPEGQHSYEQYF.

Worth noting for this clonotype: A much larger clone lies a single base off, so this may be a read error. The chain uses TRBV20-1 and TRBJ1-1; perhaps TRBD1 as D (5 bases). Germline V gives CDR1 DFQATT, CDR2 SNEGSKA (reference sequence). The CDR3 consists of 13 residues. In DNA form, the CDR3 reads TGCAGTGCTGCCGGACACCTGAACACTAAAGCTTTCTTT. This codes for CSAAGHLNTKAFF.

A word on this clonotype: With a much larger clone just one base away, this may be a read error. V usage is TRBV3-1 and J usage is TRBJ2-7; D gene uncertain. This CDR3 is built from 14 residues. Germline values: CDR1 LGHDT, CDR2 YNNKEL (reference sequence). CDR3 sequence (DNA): TGTGCCGGCAGCCAAGGGATCCCCAATGGGGAGCAGTACTTC. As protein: CAGSQGIPNGEQYF.

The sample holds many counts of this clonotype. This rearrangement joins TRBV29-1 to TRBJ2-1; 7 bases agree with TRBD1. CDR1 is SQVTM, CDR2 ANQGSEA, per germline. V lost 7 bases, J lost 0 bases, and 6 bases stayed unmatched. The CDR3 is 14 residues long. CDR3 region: CSAVDRDSYNEQFF. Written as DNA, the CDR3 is TGCAGCGCCGTAGACAGGGACTCCTACAATGAGCAGTTCTTC.

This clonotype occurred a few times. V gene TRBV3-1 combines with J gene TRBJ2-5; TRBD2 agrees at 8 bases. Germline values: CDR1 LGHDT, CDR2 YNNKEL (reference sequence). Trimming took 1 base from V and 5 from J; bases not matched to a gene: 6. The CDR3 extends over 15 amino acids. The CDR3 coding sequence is TGTGCCAGCAGCCAAGGGGGAGGACTAGCTGAGACCCAGTACTTC. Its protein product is CASSQGGGLAETQYF.

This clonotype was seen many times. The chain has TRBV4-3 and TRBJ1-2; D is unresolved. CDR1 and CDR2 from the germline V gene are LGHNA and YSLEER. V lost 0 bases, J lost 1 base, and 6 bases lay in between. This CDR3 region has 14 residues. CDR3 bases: TGCGCCAGCAGCCAAGAGAACAATAACTATGGCTACACCTTC. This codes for CASSQENNNYGYTF.

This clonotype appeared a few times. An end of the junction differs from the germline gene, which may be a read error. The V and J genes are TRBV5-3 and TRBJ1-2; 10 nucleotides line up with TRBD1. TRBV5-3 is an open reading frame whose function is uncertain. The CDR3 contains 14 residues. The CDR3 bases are TGTGCCAGCAGCTTGTCAGGGACAGGGGTCGGCTACACCTTC. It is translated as CASSLSGTGVGYTF.

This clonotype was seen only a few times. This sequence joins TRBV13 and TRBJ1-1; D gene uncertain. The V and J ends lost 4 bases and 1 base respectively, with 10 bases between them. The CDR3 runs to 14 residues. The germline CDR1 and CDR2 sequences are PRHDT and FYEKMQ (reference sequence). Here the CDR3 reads CASSYTEENTEAFF. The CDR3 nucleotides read TGTGCCAGCAGCTACACAGAGGAGAACACTGAAGCTTTCTTT.